These 20 T cell receptor beta chains were sequenced from one sample in a study of CD4 T cells in relation to SARS-CoV-2 and coronaviruses. CD4+ T cells from unexposed donors were obtained before the COVID-19 pandemic (2011-2018). CD4+ T cells were isolated from the cells after nine to eleven days of culture. These receptors have no known antigen. The method was immunoSEQ multiplex PCR; TCRdb's version includes in-frame clones alone and lacks a portion of them. The profile shows 30,000 or so clones, 72% of them singletons. Sequencing used CD4+ T cells from PBMCs, cultured in vitro. These receptor sequences come from a human donor in good health.

The V gene is TRBV27, the J gene TRBJ1-5, with 7 bases lining up with TRBD1. CDR3 length: 15 residues. V lost 4 bases to trimming and J lost 3 bases; unmatched junction nucleotides: 6. In germline, CDR1 is MNHEY, CDR2 SMNVEV (reference sequence). The CDR3 region has the DNA TGTGCCAGCAGTTCCCTCAGGGGGATCAATCAGCCCCAGCATTTT. It encodes CASSSLRGINQPQHF.

The V and J genes are TRBV7-6 and TRBJ1-2; possibly TRBD1 for D (6 bases). In germline, CDR1 is SGHVS, CDR2 FNYEAQ. Between the trimmed V and J ends, which lost 5 bases and 2 bases, there was a span of 9 bases. This CDR3 comprises 13 residues. CDR3 bases: TGTGCCAGCAGCCCCGGACAGAACTATGGCTACACCTTC. Encoded protein: CASSPGQNYGYTF. The complete variable domain, with remaining parts taken from reference TRBV7-6 and TRBJ1-2, reads GAGVSQSPRYKVTKRGQDVALRCDPISGHVSLYWYRQALGQGPEFLTYFNYEAQQDKSGLPNDRFSAERPEGSISTLTIQRTEQRDSAMYRCASSPGQNYGYTFGSGTRLTVV.

This chain connects TRBV7-2 to TRBJ2-1, with TRBD2 matching 8 bases. Trimming at V came to 4 bases and at J to 4 bases, leaving 6 bases not matched to a gene. The CDR3 sequence is 15 residues long. Per germline, CDR1 SGHTA and CDR2 FQGNSA. CDR3 sequence: CASSWSGRTYNEQFF. The CDR3, as DNA: TGTGCCAGCAGCTGGAGCGGGAGAACTTACAATGAGCAGTTCTTC.

The V gene is TRBV4-2, the J gene TRBJ2-4; D remains unclear. Trimming removed 0 bases at V and 0 bases at J, with 6 bases between. This CDR3 has 15 amino acids. Germline V CDR1 and CDR2: LGHNA, YNFKEQ. CDR3 bases: TGTGCCAGCAGCCAAGAGTACCTAGCCAAAAACATTCAGTACTTC. Translation gives CASSQEYLAKNIQYF.

This sequence joins TRBV6-2 or TRBV6-3 and TRBJ2-7, with D tentatively TRBD2 (6 bases). Germline lookup yields CDR1 MNHEY and CDR2 SVGEGT. The CDR3 sequence is 13 residues long. V was clipped by 2 bases and J by 3 bases, with 8 bases between them. CDR3 amino acids: CASSYRGFYEQYF. The CDR3 DNA reads TGTGCCAGCAGTTACCGGGGGTTCTACGAGCAGTACTTC.

This chain connects TRBV6-5 to TRBJ2-7; D perhaps matches TRBD2 (5 bases). In germline, CDR1 is MNHEY, CDR2 SVGAGI. V lost 8 bases and J lost 3, with 17 bases in between. The CDR3 contains 14 residues. In DNA, the CDR3 is TGTGCCAGCTCGGCCGGACTCTACATCTACGAGCAGTACTTC. Translated: CASSAGLYIYEQYF.

A few counts support this clone. The chain carries TRBV4-1 and TRBJ2-7; D may be TRBD1 (6 bases). V dropped 3 bases and J dropped 2 bases, with 14 bases sitting between them. The CDR3 totals 15 residues. From germline, CDR1 is MGHRA and CDR2 YSYEKL. The CDR3 DNA is TGCGCCAGCAGCCATCGGGACACCGCCACCTACGAGCAGTACTTC. Protein sequence: CASSHRDTATYEQYF.

The V and J genes are TRBV18 and TRBJ1-1; no clear D. The CDR3 consists of 13 residues. The germline CDR1 and CDR2 sequences are KGHSH and LQKENI. V was shortened by 1 base and J by 1 base, with 4 bases between the two germline ends. Here the CDR3 reads CASSPRGNTEAFF. CDR3 DNA sequence: TGTGCCAGCTCACCACGAGGGAACACTGAAGCTTTCTTT.

The chain combines TRBV7-2 with TRBJ2-7; D possibly uses TRBD1 or TRBD2 (6 bases each). The germline V gene has CDR1 SGHTA and CDR2 FQGNSA. With 5 bases removed from V and 6 bases from J, the gap between germline ends came to 17 bases. The CDR3 extends over 14 amino acids. The CDR3 DNA is TGTGCCAGCAGCACCGTATCGGGGGCGGGCGAGCAGTACTTC. Translation gives CASSTVSGAGEQYF.

The chain couples TRBV3-1 (or the pseudogene TRBV3-2) to TRBJ1-1; D uncertain. This CDR3 spans 18 amino acids. Germline CDR1 reads LGHDT; CDR2 reads YNNKEL (reference sequence). V was shortened by 0 bases and J by 0 bases, with 17 bases between the two germline ends. This chain's CDR3 is CASSQEGGRWYVNTEAFF. DNA of the CDR3: TGTGCCAGCAGCCAAGAGGGAGGACGGTGGTATGTGAACACTGAAGCTTTCTTT.

The table lists this clone with a few counts. This rearrangement joins TRBV7-9 to TRBJ2-7; 7 bases agree with TRBD1. J was trimmed by 0 bases and V by 7 bases; bases with no gene match: 6. The CDR3 is 14 residues long. The V gene's germline CDR1 is SEHNR and CDR2 FQNEAQ (reference sequence). The CDR3 bases are TGTGCCAGCAAAACGACAGGGAACTCCTACGAGCAGTACTTC. Its translation: CASKTTGNSYEQYF.

The chain recombines TRBV12-3 or TRBV12-4 with TRBJ2-1; no reliable D call. V was shortened by 8 bases and J by 2 bases, with 10 bases between the two germline ends. This CDR3 region has 13 residues. The CDR3 sequence: CASSRPPYNEQFF. The CDR3 DNA is TGTGCCAGCTCCCGGCCTCCCTACAATGAGCAGTTCTTC.

The chain has TRBV5-6 and TRBJ1-5; D perhaps matches TRBD1 (6 bases). The germline V gene has CDR1 SGHDT and CDR2 YYEEEE. Trimming left V 0 bases short and J 6 bases short, with 16 bases between. This CDR3 spans 16 amino acids. The CDR3 loop is CASSLGQARSGQPQHF. The CDR3 coding sequence is TGTGCCAGCAGCTTGGGACAGGCCCGTTCAGGTCAGCCCCAGCATTTT. Drawing the rest from reference TRBV5-6 and TRBJ1-5, the complete variable domain is DAGVTQSPTHLIKTRGQQVTLRCSPKSGHDTVSWYQQALGQGPQFIFQYYEEEERQRGNFPDRFSGHQFPNYSSELNVNALLLGDSALYLCASSLGQARSGQPQHFGDGTRLSIL.

This chain uses TRBV9 with TRBJ2-3; TRBD2 agrees at 7 bases. The CDR3 runs to 16 residues. With 7 bases clipped from V and 4 bases from J, the junction kept 15 bases outside the gene matches. CDR1 is SGDLS and CDR2 is YYNGEE in the germline V gene. Here the CDR3 reads CASGPLGGGGADTQYF. DNA of the CDR3: TGTGCCAGCGGACCATTAGGCGGGGGAGGTGCAGATACGCAGTATTTT.

The rearrangement links TRBV28 to TRBJ2-7, with TRBD1 identical over 7 bases. Germline trimming cut 7 bases from V and 11 bases from J; bases unmatched to any gene: 23. Looked up from germline, CDR1 is MDHEN and CDR2 is SYDVKM. The CDR3 length is 16 residues. CDR3 bases: TGTGCCAGCAAACAGCCAGGGGGTTGGGGAGCCCCCGGGGAGTACTTC. Protein sequence: CASKQPGGWGAPGEYF. The full variable domain, with the rest looked up from reference TRBV28 and TRBJ2-7, is DVKVTQSSRYLVKRTGEKVFLECVQDMDHENMFWYRQDPGLGLRLIYFSYDVKMKEKGDIPEGYSVSREKKERFSLILESASTNQTSMYLCASKQPGGWGAPGEYFGPGTRLTVT.

This clone was observed a few times. The V call is TRBV5-4, the J call TRBJ2-7, with D possibly called TRBD1 or TRBD2 (5 bases each). Germline assignment: CDR1 SGHNT and CDR2 YYREEE (reference sequence). This CDR3 is 15 amino acids long. V lost 1 base and J lost 1, with 12 bases in between. In nucleotides, the CDR3 is TGTGCCAGCAGCTTGTTGACGGGGCTTTCCTACGAGCAGTACTTC. This gives the protein CASSLLTGLSYEQYF.

The genes are TRBV5-1 and TRBJ2-1; 8 bases line up with TRBD1. Germline values: CDR1 SGHRS, CDR2 YFSETQ. This CDR3 is built from 15 residues. The V segment lost 4 bases and the J segment 2 bases; nucleotides outside the gene matches: 5. In DNA form, the CDR3 reads TGCGCCAGCAGCCCCGGGACAGGACCCTACAATGAGCAGTTCTTC. Its translation is CASSPGTGPYNEQFF.

The chain combines TRBV18 with TRBJ2-7; D is tentatively TRBD1 or TRBD2 (5 bases each). The length of the CDR3 is 12 residues. CDR1 and CDR2 (germline): KGHSH, LQKENI. V was clipped by 2 bases and J by 5 bases, with 7 bases between them. The CDR3 nucleotides read TGTGCCAGCTCACCAGAGGGGAACGAGCAGTACTTC. Translated, it gives CASSPEGNEQYF.

The rearrangement uses TRBV5-1 and TRBJ2-7; 8 bases fit TRBD1. Germline-derived CDR1 and CDR2 are SGHRS and YFSETQ. The CDR3 consists of 14 residues. The junction had 11 bases not matched to a gene; V was cut back by 7 bases and J by 5 bases. CDR3: CASARPGQGNEQYF. CDR3 in DNA: TGCGCCAGCGCTCGGCCCGGACAGGGCAACGAGCAGTACTTC.

The rearrangement joins TRBV14 to TRBJ1-6; D might be TRBD1 (5 bases). Germline lookup yields CDR1 SGHDN and CDR2 FVKESK. CDR3 length: 14 amino acids. The ends were cut back, 0 bases at V and 7 bases at J, with 7 bases in the middle. CDR3 loop: CASSQDWGNSPLHF. In DNA, the CDR3 is TGTGCCAGCAGCCAAGACTGGGGCAATTCACCCCTCCACTTT.